This TCR beta chain stems from a study of T cells expressing NK-cell markers (dated by TCRdb to 2018 to 2021). Some background on the complete study: TCR beta-chain repertoires were profiled in sorted CD3+CD56+NKG2C+, CD3+CD56+NKG2C- and CD3+CD56-NKG2C+ T-cell subsets from several donors. All eight donors whose samples were sequenced were randomly selected healthy volunteers, three of them men and five women. Sequencing of the libraries produced 2 x 150 bp reads on Illumina HiSeq 2000/2500, MiSeq or NextSeq. Among the eight sequenced donors, seven were HCMV-seropositive and one was HCMV-seronegative.

To determine HCMV serostatus, a commercial ELISA kit was used to detect HCMV-specific IgG in serum. Peripheral blood mononuclear cells were isolated from blood by Ficoll density gradient centrifugation. The sample was run on an Illumina HiSeq 2000. TCR beta cDNA libraries were prepared using 5'RACE template switching, which introduced a universal primer site and unique molecular identifiers. cDNA synthesis was primed from the TCR beta constant segment and was followed by two successive PCR amplification steps. As for the original processing: Reads were demultiplexed and grouped by UMI with MIGEC, and clonotypes were assembled and quantified with MiTCR. To exclude erroneous sequences, any TCR cDNA sequence not supported by at least two reads was discarded. The tcR package was used for downstream repertoire analysis, with clonotypes matched between fractions based on CDR3 nucleotide sequence plus V segment. VDJmatch was used to annotate antigen specificity against VDJdb, with one amino acid substitution in CDR3 permitted. Following reprocessing of the reads by TCRdb, the data hold one row per CDR3 protein sequence and no DNA is available. TCRdb, not the authors, supplied the V and J calls. The sample table on file contains about 550,000 distinct CDR3 sequences. The ten largest account for under 4.5% of the sample.

The CDR3 sequence holds 15 residues, the cysteine and phenylalanine included. The protein alone is recorded here. Reading the germline V gene (reference sequence) gives CDR1 DFQATT and CDR2 SNEGSKA. General findings and caveats noted by the study authors: It remained unclear whether the expanded NKG2C-expressing T cell clones were specific for HCMV antigens. Those dominant clonotypes were again the most abundant among CD3+CD56-NKG2C+ cells in a few donors, at about 25-60.1%. In over five donors, the dominant CD3+CD56+NKG2C+ clonotypes were among the top 10 CD8+ clonotypes and accounted for roughly 1.0-7.0% of CD8+ T cells.

With respect to this clonotype: Its cognate antigen has yet to be identified.

The rearranged chain carries TRBV20-1 and TRBJ1-6. This clonotype originated in a man aged 18 to 30 in good health. Donor details come from another sample of the same person, matched by shared clones. Material for sequencing was blood T cells: a sorted CD56 or NKG2C T cell subset, CD4+ or CD8+ T cells, or bulk PBMC T cells (not recorded which). The CDR3 protein sequence reads: CSASPGSKDNSPLHF.